The source of this T cell receptor (beta chain) is a study of post-analysis software for immune sequencing data. About the research overall: Disease courses included relapsing-remitting, secondary progressive and progressive-relapsing multiple sclerosis.

Study-level findings and limits: There were five TRBV segments more frequent in patients than controls, and TRBV5-6, TRBV5-1 and TRBV20-1 were among them.

V was trimmed by 8 bases and J by 1 base, leaving 11 bases between them. Per the germline V gene, CDR1 is MNHNS and CDR2 is SASEGT. The CDR3 sequence is 13 residues long. Unique molecular identifiers were carried by the TCR beta cDNA libraries. Each CDR3 protein gets one entry after TCRdb re-called the PCR reads with MiXCR. This table has a few hundred thousand distinct CDR3 sequences, less than 40% appearing once. This clonotype has more than one count but fewer than ten. Antigen specificity is unknown. This receptor was obtained from a girl aged 10 to 17 with multiple sclerosis. Sequencing was performed on blood. This rearrangement joins TRBV6-1 to TRBJ1-1; D gene ambiguous. The CDR3 loop is CASGYSTNTEAFF. In DNA form, the CDR3 reads TGTGCCAGCGGATATTCCACGAACACTGAAGCTTTCTTT.